This T cell receptor (beta chain) was recovered during a study of T-cell memory formation after mild COVID-19. V lost 4 bases to trimming and J lost 1 base, with 14 bases between them. Looked up from germline, CDR1 is DFQATT and CDR2 is SNEGSKA (reference sequence). The CDR3 is 15 amino acids. Study observations and caveats: Contracting clones localized mainly to CM and EM when CD4+ and mainly to EMRA when CD8+.

In TCRdb, the 5' RACE reads were re-called with MiXCR into one record per CDR3 protein. The table lists about 420,000 distinct CDR3 sequences, 23% of them singletons, with 10% to 15% in the top ten. For this clonotype: The target antigen is unknown.

V is TRBV20-1 and J is TRBJ1-5; D gene unclear. Sequencing input: PBMCs or a T cell subset sorted from them (not recorded which). The receptor comes from an adult woman who had mild COVID-19 (a few samples of this study predate the infection). Cell type and time point are not known. CDR3: CSATAGSSSNQPQHF. The CDR3 nucleotides are TGCAGTGCTACCGCTGGGAGTTCGAGCAATCAGCCCCAGCATTTT.